In this sample, the clone carrying this TCR beta chain turned up a few times. The data derive from a study of graft-versus-host responses after intestinal transplantation. Measured with immunoSEQ multiplex PCR; TCRdb has only the in-frame clones, and not every one. The table lists 20,000 to 25,000 clones, 40% to 50% of them singletons. V was cut by 1 base and J by 9 bases, with 15 bases left in between. The germline V gene encodes CDR1 MNHNS and CDR2 SASEGT. This CDR3 is 14 amino acids long. Both CD3+CD4+ and CD3+CD8+ responders that were proliferating and CFSE-low underwent sorting after the reaction.

This TCR was recovered from a human patient who received an intestinal transplant. The chain recombines TRBV6-1 with TRBJ1-1; no reliable D call. Sequenced material: alloreactive CD4+ T cells from a mixed lymphocyte reaction culture, taken before intestinal transplant. As to subset: CFSE-low proliferating T cells sorted from roughly six-day pre-transplant mixed lymphocyte reaction (GvH or HvG direction). DNA of the CDR3: TGTGCCAGCAGTGAAGTCGGTATGGGCAGGAAAGCTTTCTTT. Translating it yields CASSEVGMGRKAFF.